The present T cell receptor beta chain was sequenced within a study of cytomegalovirus exposure and HLA in healthy donors. Points from the study as a whole: In a later analysis, V- and J-gene trimming of beta chains associated with a DCLRE1C missense variant, replicated independently. Immune exposure data for these donors was limited to CMV serostatus.

No CMV serostatus entry exists for this donor. This clone was picked up a small number of times. Its target is not known. With 5 bases clipped from V and 4 bases from J, the junction kept 7 bases outside the gene matches. The CDR3 is 16 residues long. In germline, CDR1 is LNHDA, CDR2 SQIVND (reference sequence). Primers for the PCR totalled 60 Vbeta and 13 Jbeta. Original data processing: Around 83 million unique TCR beta chains, some 11 million shared, were counted in a later analysis. Clones were sequenced by immunoSEQ multiplex PCR, and TCRdb holds only the in-frame ones, with some missing. From that table come the V and J calls and clone size; the DNA was used to work out D and trimming. The sample holds 75,000 to 90,000 clones, approximately 79% seen once.

This receptor was obtained from a human donor in good health. V and J are TRBV19 and TRBJ2-1; 11 bases are a match to TRBD2. Sequenced: PBMCs. This CDR3 reads CASSEPGLAEYNEQFF. For the CDR3, the DNA is TGTGCCAGTAGTGAACCGGGACTAGCGGAATACAATGAGCAGTTCTTC.